The source of this T cell receptor beta chain is a study of cytomegalovirus exposure and HLA in healthy donors (dated by TCRdb to the late 2010s). About the investigation overall: An earlier analysis of approximately 550 of the donors reported about 250 Gb of sequence data and more than 90 million unique TCR beta sequences from about 200 million T cells. Roughly 300 gigabases of sequencing data and about 92 million unique TCR sequences made up an early release that covered around 640 HLA-typed donors. The genetic ancestry cluster associated with self-reported Caucasian donors included roughly four fifths of the 350 to 500 genotyped donors. The study aimed to test whether signatures of past pathogen exposure could be identified by cataloging public T cell receptors. Using immunosequencing, the study profiled T cell repertoires from approximately 700 subjects and related those repertoires to cytomegalovirus serostatus. In addition to the first cohort of around 670 subjects, a separate validation cohort of about 120 different subjects was used. To predict cytomegalovirus infection status, the study combined high-throughput TCR immunosequencing, statistical association of individual TCRs with disease status, and machine learning. A later analysis re-analyzed previously published TCR beta repertoires from 666 donors and added high-resolution HLA genotyping to study TCR occurrence patterns. The later analysis used no new phenotypic data to find candidate immune exposures, relying instead on TCR beta sequences and their occurrence across donors. An earlier analysis of some 500 of the donors applied high-throughput TCR beta sequencing to assess whether each TCR beta V gene segment acted as functional or pseudogenic. Donor age, sex, ethnicity and CMV serostatus were collected together with the repertoire data. A later genetic analysis used genome-wide SNP genotypes for about 60% of the 666 donors, treating that subset as a discovery cohort. Every repertoire in the discovery cohort had been generated on one and the same sequencing platform. HLA typing covered class I and class II loci at four-digit resolution. The number of donors typed differed by locus, with roughly 629-640 for A, B, C, DRB1 and DQB1, 522 for DQA1, 606 for DPA1, and some 440 for DPB1. Four to six DR-DQ haplotypes were handled as single units for association and clustering, since linkage in the cohort was strong. On average, roughly 250,000 unique TCR beta nucleotide sequences were sequenced per donor among about 400 genotyped donors of the cohort, with roughly 18% of those sequences being non-productive.

Overall study results and their limits: In the study, 164 TCR beta chains were listed as associated with cytomegalovirus. V-gene and J-gene trimming of TCR beta chains was associated with a missense DCLRE1C variant in a later genetic analysis, and the association was replicated in an independent cohort. In a later analysis, the rate of TCR association differed among HLA loci, with DRB1 alleles having the most associated TCRs and HLA-C alleles having the fewest. A further reported finding was that TCR beta sequences accurately predicted the HLA-A and HLA-B alleles for most subjects in the first cohort. The presence/absence analyses assumed that sequencing depth was roughly uniform across donors, and that assumption may not be true. A later analysis found that most CMV-associated TCR beta chains appeared HLA-restricted, with HLA associations seemingly driven largely by CMV exposure. CMV serostatus was the only immune exposure information available for the cohort. Because HLA typing was unavailable for some donors at each locus, only the typed subset was used in association tests. A later genetic analysis reported fewer N-insertions in productive TCRs among donors in an Asian-associated ancestry cluster than the roughly 640-donor mean. Broadly in line with IMGT annotations, most TCR beta V segments showed up in productive rearrangements about 87% or about 30% of the time in an earlier analysis of approximately 600 of the donors. Linkage disequilibrium might explain the correlated functional status among segregating V segments, but an unknown experimental factor could not be ruled out. Most TCR sequences were seen in very few donors, while some public TCRs were found in many individuals. The authors suggested that the approach could potentially be generalized to other disease states and immunological phenotypes. Because the 87-base-pair reads could not distinguish some IMGT-functional V segments, including TRBV6-2 and TRBV6-3, those segments were excluded. This cohort had only TCR beta chains sequenced, and the lack of alpha or paired-chain data limited which features could be detected. In a later analysis, several top co-occurrence clusters were reported to appear linked to parvovirus B19, influenza, CMV and Epstein-Barr virus. At a false discovery rate of 0.05, a later analysis linked some 18,000 TCR beta sequences to specific HLA alleles. Because counts were too low, around 17 rarely observed V segments, including chromosome 9 orphons, were left out of the earlier analysis of 587 of the donors. When HLA alleles, especially DR and DQ, strongly co-occurred, attributing TCR associations to individual alleles was difficult. In a later analysis, HLA-associated TCR beta chains were found to be more clonally expanded and to have lower generation probabilities than equally common non-associated chains. A group of highly shared sequence variants was considered likely to be a technical artifact of the sequencing pipeline. In vitro tests confirmed that three of the cytomegalovirus-associated TCR beta chains recognize cytomegalovirus antigens. The classifier was reported to diagnose cytomegalovirus status with high specificity and sensitivity in both the original cohort and the validation cohort.

The CDR3 starts with the cysteine, ends with the phenylalanine, and has 12 residues. The only DNA kept is the CDR3, 36 bases in frame from the first base. The germline V gene provides CDR1 SQVTM and CDR2 ANQGSEA. V and J are truncated by 4 bases and 4 bases respectively, leaving an intervening sequence of 11 bases. The cohort consisted of 666 healthy bone marrow donors. At the time of sampling, all cohort members were nominally healthy, though unrecorded immune exposures were likely present. The donor tested CMV seropositive, placing the donor among the 289 seropositive members of the cohort. Each donor provided a peripheral blood sample, and peripheral blood mononuclear cells were used for TCR beta sequencing. Genomic DNA was extracted from the blood cell samples with the Qiagen DNeasy Blood Extraction Kit. Of note for this clone: Its binding antigen is unknown.

Library creation used the immunoSEQ multiplex PCR assay. For the multiplex PCR, a mixture combining 60 forward primers for TCR Vbeta segments and 13 reverse primers for TCR Jbeta segments was used. The CDR3 region of rearranged TCR beta genes was amplified from genomic DNA by a multiplex PCR assay. Amplified TCR beta libraries were sequenced as 87-base-pair reads on the Illumina HiSeq System. For the original study's pipeline: A later analysis tallied 75 million to 95 million unique TCR beta chains across the 700 or so repertoires, and some 10 million of those chains were shared by two or more donors. To remove PCR and sequencing errors, raw reads were error-corrected and collapsed into unique sequences using a nearest-neighbor algorithm that merged closely related sequences. Alignment of CDR3 sequences to IMGT reference sequences was used to assign V, D and J gene segments. For a sequence to be retained, at least a six-nucleotide match to both a V gene segment and a J gene segment was required. Rearrangements were classified as productive when the CDR3 lacked stop codons and remained in frame with V and J, and all other rearrangements were classified as non-productive. CDR3 was defined by IMGT convention, running from the second conserved V-encoded cysteine to the conserved J-encoded phenylalanine. The earlier analysis of 500 to 650 of the donors excluded any sequence lacking an unambiguous match to a single V gene segment. An earlier analysis of several hundred of the donors called V segments functional above 56.7% productive rearrangements and segregating when the between-donor standard deviation exceeded 5%. To diagnose cytomegalovirus status from the catalog of TCR beta chain sequences, a statistical classification framework was built. V and J gene assignment, in a later analysis, came from comparing TCR nucleotide sequences with IMGT/GENE-DB human TR gene sequences. A later analysis assigned CDR3 sequences and most-parsimonious VDJ recombination scenarios with the TCRdist pipeline. In a later analysis, each TCR beta chain was defined by its CDR3 amino acid sequence together with its V-gene family, and reads without a unique V-gene family were excluded. To address suspected cross-contamination and a sequencing artifact, a later analysis removed 592 highly shared, low-generation-probability nucleotide sequences. A later analysis calculated a clonal expansion index for each public chain from normalized within-repertoire ranks of inferred template counts. In a later analysis, generation probabilities were computed with a VDJ recombination model fitted to out-of-frame rearrangements, and the resulting probabilities were checked against IGoR. Hypergeometric tests were used in a later analysis to score TCR-TCR, TCR-HLA and TCR-CMV co-occurrence, with a repertoire-size bias correction applied to the TCR pairs. To estimate false discovery rates, a later analysis permuted the HLA or CMV assignments 20 times. In a later analysis, co-occurring TCRs were grouped using DBSCAN, and TCRdist sequence similarity was added for clustering within HLA-allele-positive subsets. For co-occurrence clustering, repertoires with fewer than 30,000 or more than 120,000 public chains were excluded, along with roughly 5 repertoires with anomalous nucleotide sharing. This is the immuneACCESS table as TCRdb keeps it, with only in-frame sequences that have V and J called. A part of the clones is gone; compared with another copy, unresolved V genes explain less than half, and the rest is unexplained. From that table come the V and J calls and clone size; the DNA was used to work out D and trimming. The sample's table lists a count of approximately 58,000 clones. The ten largest make up roughly 12% of the sample.

This TCR came from a man younger than 30 in good health and CMV-seropositive. The sequence joins TRBV29-1 to TRBJ2-7; TRBD1 might be the D gene, on 6 matching bases. The sequencing input was PBMCs. DNA sequence: TGCAGCGTTGGGACAGCCCTATACGAGCAGTACTTC. It is translated as CSVGTALYEQYF.